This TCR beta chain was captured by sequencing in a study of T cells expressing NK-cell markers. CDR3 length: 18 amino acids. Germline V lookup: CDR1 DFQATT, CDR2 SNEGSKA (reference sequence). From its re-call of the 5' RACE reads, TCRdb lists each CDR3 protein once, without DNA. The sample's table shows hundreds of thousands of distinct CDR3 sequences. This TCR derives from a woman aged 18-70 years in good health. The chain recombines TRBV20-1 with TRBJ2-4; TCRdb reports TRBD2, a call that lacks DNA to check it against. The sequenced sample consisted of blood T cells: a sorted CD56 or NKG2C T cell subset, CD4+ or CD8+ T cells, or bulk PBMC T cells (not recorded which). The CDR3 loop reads CSARDPRDSQLAKNIQYF.